This T cell receptor beta chain was found in a study of blood T cell repertoires in COVID-19 (dated by TCRdb to between 2020 and 2021). The study in broad terms: Samples from collaborators originated in the United States, Italy and Spain and spanned both the acute and convalescent phases of COVID-19. The material from the prospective study consisted of cDNA or gDNA derived from T cells, B-cell-depleted T cells, or PBMCs. Subjects who had been exposed to COVID-19, were actively infected with it, or had recovered from it provided the deeply sampled blood TCRbeta repertoires that made up the dataset. The repertoires were released in a freely available public database intended as a resource for research on the immune response to SARS-CoV-2. The samples were drawn from the first 160 participants of the ongoing ImmuneRACE study and from 950 to 1,500 subjects provided by 6 global collaborators. A de-identified subject ID, COVID-19 status, age in years and sex were almost always included in the sample metadata. Where HLA class I and class II types were available, the types were taken from metadata supplied by the sample provider, not from assay-based typing.

Participants in the prospective study were enrolled through a virtual design, were aged about 18 to 90 years, and lived in roughly 26 United States geographic areas. In the prospective study, participants were assigned to cohorts based on the clinical history participants reported in a screening survey and a study questionnaire. In the prospective study, whole blood, serum and a nasopharyngeal or oropharyngeal swab were collected from each participant by mobile phlebotomists. Over a roughly 2-month period, participants in the prospective study had the option of providing additional blood draws and questionnaires. Before DNA extraction, prospective study blood samples were shipped either frozen or at room temperature. Overall results and qualifications from the work: How much clinical and demographic metadata was included differed by source and by participant, and the metadata was provided uncurated.

As for this clone: The specificity of this receptor is unknown. Per-base quality was not reported, and no clone a single base away is much larger than it.

Per the germline V gene (reference sequence), MNHEY is the CDR1 and SMNVEV is the CDR2. The CDR3 starts with the cysteine, ends with the phenylalanine, and has 13 residues. Solely the CDR3 DNA is kept, with 39 bases framed from the first base. V is shortened by 2 bases, J by 2 bases, and the region joining them spans 7 bases. The immunoSEQ Assay, a bias-controlled multiplex PCR, was used to amplify TCRbeta CDR3 regions from genomic DNA. On the authors' methods: The number of nucleated cells in each sample was estimated from the amplification of reference gene primers within the assay. To quantify the absolute abundance of each unique TCRbeta CDR3 rearrangement, sequence reads were collapsed and filtered. For each sample, productive Simpson clonality was calculated as the square root of Simpson's diversity index across productive rearrangements. TCRdb stores this immuneACCESS table with in-frame sequences only. Part of the clones is absent; in the studies checked, under half of the shortfall reflects unresolved V genes, and no reason is known for the rest. V, J and clone size reflect that table, while D and trimming were determined from the DNA. This sample holds roughly 430,000 clones; 88% were observed only once. Jointly, the top ten make up approximately 2% of the sample.

Recombination linked TRBV27 to TRBJ2-7; perhaps TRBD1 is the D gene, with 6 bases matching. The sequence derives from a woman in her 40s with acute COVID-19. Sequences were obtained from PBMCs or T cells enriched from blood (not recorded which). CDR3 reads: CASSLGQTYEQYF. The nucleotide sequence reads TGTGCCAGCAGTTTAGGACAGACCTACGAGCAGTACTTC.